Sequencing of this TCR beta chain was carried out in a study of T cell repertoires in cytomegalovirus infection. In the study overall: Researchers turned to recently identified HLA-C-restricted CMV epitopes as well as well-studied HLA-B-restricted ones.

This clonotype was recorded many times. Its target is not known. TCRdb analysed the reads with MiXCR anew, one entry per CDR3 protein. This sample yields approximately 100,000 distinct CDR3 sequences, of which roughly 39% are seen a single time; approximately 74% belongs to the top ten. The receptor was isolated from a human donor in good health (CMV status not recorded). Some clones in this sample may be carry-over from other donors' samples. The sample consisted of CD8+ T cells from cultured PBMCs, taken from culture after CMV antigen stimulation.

The CDR3 sequence: CASSPSPYNEQFF. In nucleotides, the CDR3 is TGTGCCAGCAGCCCGTCCCCCTACAATGAGCAGTTCTTC. This rearrangement joins TRBV7-2 to TRBJ2-1; unclear D gene. Germline CDR1 SGHTA, CDR2 FQGNSA. The V gene lost 5 bases and the J gene lost 2 bases, with 7 bases spanning the gap. The CDR3 is made up of 13 amino acids.